The rows below give T cell receptor beta chains drawn from one sample of a study of Ad26.COV2.S vaccination and SARS-CoV-2 variants. Sequencing was performed with immunoSEQ multiplex PCR; in TCRdb, only in-frame clones are kept and a portion is missing. Altogether about 680,000 clones are present, 80% to 90% being singletons, with the ten largest covering approximately 1.5%. The source was peripheral blood, collected in a trial of Ad26.COV2.S vaccine versus placebo. These receptors all come from a person between 18 and 59 years old who received the Ad26.COV2.S COVID-19 vaccine or a placebo. Both conserved end residues are part of each CDR3. The order of the fields is CDR3 DNA, CDR3 protein, D gene, V gene, clone size, J gene. D genes are given only for firm matches. For some rows the clone size is stated as once, few or many, or as a class when expanded; others skip it.

DNA: TGCAGTGCTAGTTACCGGACTAGCCCCTACAATGAGCAGTTCTTC
CDR3: CSASYRTSPYNEQFF
D: TRBD2
V: TRBV20-1
size: .
J: TRBJ2-1

DNA: TGTGCCTGGAGTGGCCATCCGACAGGGAACTATGGCTACACCTTC
CDR3: CAWSGHPTGNYGYTF
D: TRBD1
V: TRBV30
size: .
J: TRBJ1-2

DNA: TGTGCCCTTAAATCCAAGCGGGGTGTAGATACGCAGTATTTT
CDR3: CALKSKRGVDTQYF
D: TRBD2
V: TRBV19
size: .
J: TRBJ2-3

DNA: TGTGCCAGCAGCGTAGGCCCGTTGGGGGAGCTGTTTTTT
CDR3: CASSVGPLGELFF
D: .
V: TRBV9
size: .
J: TRBJ2-2

DNA: TGTGCCAGCACCCCGTTACAGGGAGGAGAGACCCAGTACTTC
CDR3: CASTPLQGGETQYF
D: .
V: TRBV2
size: .
J: TRBJ2-5

DNA: TGTGCCAGCAGCTTGCCCCTAACCACATGGGAAACAGATACGCAGTATTTT
CDR3: CASSLPLTTWETDTQYF
D: .
V: TRBV11-2
size: .
J: TRBJ2-3

DNA: TGTGCCATCAGTCCCGGGACAGGGCCTCCTAACTATGGCTACACCTTC
CDR3: CAISPGTGPPNYGYTF
D: TRBD1
V: TRBV10-3
size: .
J: TRBJ1-2

DNA: TGTGCCAGCAGCTTATTCGGGGGTAGGACCGGGGAGCTGTTTTTT
CDR3: CASSLFGGRTGELFF
D: .
V: TRBV7-2
size: once
J: TRBJ2-2

DNA: TGTGCCAGTACCGTCTCGGGGTCTGGGGACACTGAAGCTTTCTTT
CDR3: CASTVSGSGDTEAFF
D: .
V: TRBV19
size: once
J: TRBJ1-1

DNA: TGTGCCAGCAGTGAAGTAGGGGCGAGCTATGGCTACACCTTC
CDR3: CASSEVGASYGYTF
D: .
V: TRBV25-1
size: .
J: TRBJ1-2

DNA: TGTGCCAGCAGCTTGCGGGGGACCTACAATGAGCAGTTCTTC
CDR3: CASSLRGTYNEQFF
D: .
V: TRBV5-6
size: .
J: TRBJ2-1

DNA: TGTGCCAGCAGCCACCCTTCACTAGCTTCCAAGGCCTACAATGAGCAGTTCTTC
CDR3: CASSHPSLASKAYNEQFF
D: .
V: TRBV4-2
size: .
J: TRBJ2-1

DNA: TGTGCCAGCAGCCCGGACGCCGGAAATGAGCAGTTCTTC
CDR3: CASSPDAGNEQFF
D: .
V: TRBV5-6
size: .
J: TRBJ2-1

DNA: TGTGCCAGCAGCGCCCCCCTAGGGACCTACGAGCAGTACTTC
CDR3: CASSAPLGTYEQYF
D: .
V: TRBV7-8
size: .
J: TRBJ2-7

DNA: TGTGCCAGCAGTTTAAGGGTACGGGAGGGCGCCCTTAGCAATCAGCCCCAGCATTTT
CDR3: CASSLRVREGALSNQPQHF
D: .
V: TRBV28
size: .
J: TRBJ1-5

DNA: TGTGCCAGCTCACTTGCCAGCTCCTATAATTCACCCCTCCACTTT
CDR3: CASSLASSYNSPLHF
D: .
V: TRBV18
size: .
J: TRBJ1-6

DNA: TGTGCCAGTAGCTTATTCTATGGCTACACCTTC
CDR3: CASSLFYGYTF
D: .
V: TRBV19
size: .
J: TRBJ1-2

DNA: TGTGCCAGCAGCCCTGACCGCACCGGGGAGCTGTTTTTT
CDR3: CASSPDRTGELFF
D: .
V: TRBV11-3
size: .
J: TRBJ2-2

DNA: TGTGCCAGCAGGATTACTAGCGGGGGCTCCTACGAGCAGTACTTC
CDR3: CASRITSGGSYEQYF
D: TRBD2
V: TRBV27
size: .
J: TRBJ2-7

DNA: TGTGCCAGCAGCCGGGAGACTAGCGGGTACACAGATACGCAGTATTTT
CDR3: CASSRETSGYTDTQYF
D: TRBD2
V: TRBV9
size: .
J: TRBJ2-3

DNA: TGTGCCAGCTCAAACAGCGATAGCAATCAGCCCCAGCATTTT
CDR3: CASSNSDSNQPQHF
D: .
V: TRBV18
size: .
J: TRBJ1-5

DNA: TGTGCCAGCAGCCCTATTTGGGCAGGCGAAGACACCGGGGAGCTGTTTTTT
CDR3: CASSPIWAGEDTGELFF
D: .
V: TRBV21-1
size: .
J: TRBJ2-2

DNA: TGTGCCAGCAGCTTATTTACAGGGTCGGACGAGCAGTACTTC
CDR3: CASSLFTGSDEQYF
D: .
V: TRBV7-9
size: .
J: TRBJ2-7

DNA: TGTGCCAGCAGCCATCACCGGGGGGGGACTAGCCGGCCCTACGAGCAGTACTTC
CDR3: CASSHHRGGTSRPYEQYF
D: TRBD2
V: TRBV3-1/TRBV3-2
size: .
J: TRBJ2-7

DNA: TGTGCCATCAGTGAGACAGAAACCACCGGGGAGCTGTTTTTT
CDR3: CAISETETTGELFF
D: .
V: TRBV10-3
size: .
J: TRBJ2-2

DNA: TGTGCCAGCACCGAAACGGACAGGGGCGCCCACTATGGCTACACCTTC
CDR3: CASTETDRGAHYGYTF
D: TRBD1
V: TRBV2
size: .
J: TRBJ1-2

DNA: TGTGCCAGCAGCCAAGGTGGCACTCAGCCCCAGCATTTT
CDR3: CASSQGGTQPQHF
D: .
V: TRBV3-1/TRBV3-2
size: .
J: TRBJ1-5

DNA: TGTGCCAGCAGCCCACTGATCGGGGTGGGGAAGGATAGCACAGATACGCAGTATTTT
CDR3: CASSPLIGVGKDSTDTQYF
D: .
V: TRBV14
size: .
J: TRBJ2-3

DNA: TGCGCCAGCAGCCAAGAGAGGAGGGGGTTCTGCTACAATGAGCAGTTCTTC
CDR3: CASSQERRGFCYNEQFF
D: .
V: TRBV4-1
size: .
J: TRBJ2-1

DNA: TGTGCCAGCAGTGACTCAACCCAGCCCCAGCATTTT
CDR3: CASSDSTQPQHF
D: .
V: TRBV6-4
size: .
J: TRBJ1-5

DNA: TGCGCCAGCAGCCAGTCCGGGTCCTCTGGAAACACCATATATTTT
CDR3: CASSQSGSSGNTIYF
D: .
V: TRBV4-1
size: .
J: TRBJ1-3

DNA: TGTGCCAGCTCACCCGGTAATATGGACGAGCAGTACTTC
CDR3: CASSPGNMDEQYF
D: .
V: TRBV18
size: .
J: TRBJ2-7

DNA: TGTGCCATCAGTCAAGACAGGAGCTATGGCTACACCTTC
CDR3: CAISQDRSYGYTF
D: .
V: TRBV10-3
size: .
J: TRBJ1-2

DNA: TGTGCCAGCAGTAGGCGGGAGGGGAGTGAGCAGTTCTTC
CDR3: CASSRREGSEQFF
D: TRBD2
V: TRBV25-1
size: .
J: TRBJ2-1

DNA: TGTGCCAGCAGCGAGGGACAGGGGGACCTGATCAATCAGCCCCAGCATTTT
CDR3: CASSEGQGDLINQPQHF
D: TRBD1
V: TRBV7-8
size: .
J: TRBJ1-5

DNA: TGTGCCATCAGTGAGGATGGTCGGGAGCAGTACTTC
CDR3: CAISEDGREQYF
D: .
V: TRBV10-3
size: .
J: TRBJ2-7

DNA: TGTGCCAGCAGCCCCCTAATAGGGCCCTCCTACGAGCAGTACTTC
CDR3: CASSPLIGPSYEQYF
D: .
V: TRBV7-3
size: .
J: TRBJ2-7